Sequencing of this TCR beta chain was carried out in a study of control samples from healthy donors and cancer patients. The germline V gene encodes CDR1 SGHDN and CDR2 FVKESK. This CDR3 contains 16 residues. The V and J ends lost 4 bases and 2 bases, in that order; junction bases with no gene match: 7. Assay used: immunoSEQ multiplex PCR; TCRdb lists only in-frame clones, some missing. This sample carries 130,000 or so clones, 75% to 95% of them seen once, and the ten largest clones take 6% to 9%. The rearrangement joins TRBV14 to TRBJ2-1, with TRBD2 matching 8 bases. The sequenced material came from blood. The clonotype was recovered from a man aged 18-30 years in good health. The DNA for the CDR3 is TGTGCCAGCAGCCCCCAGCCGGGACTAGCCTACAATGAGCAGTTCTTC. Its translation is CASSPQPGLAYNEQFF. The whole variable domain, filled in from reference TRBV14 and TRBJ2-1, reads EAGVTQFPSHSVIEKGQTVTLRCDPISGHDNLYWYRRVMGKEIKFLLHFVKESKQDESGMPNNRFLAERTGGTYSTLKVQPAELEDSGVYFCASSPQPGLAYNEQFFGPGTRLTVL.